The clone carrying this T cell receptor (beta chain) has a count of ten or more. The CDR3 runs to 14 residues. The germline V gene encodes CDR1 MGHDK and CDR2 SYGVNS. V was trimmed by 5 bases and J by 6 bases, leaving 14 bases between them. Within 2 weeks of study entry, exposed participants had contacted a PCR-confirmed or clinician-diagnosed COVID-19 case. This entry is derived from a study of blood T cell repertoires in COVID-19. For the study at large: Sites across the United States, Italy and Spain contributed samples from acute and convalescent COVID-19. T cells, B-cell-depleted T cells, or PBMCs provided the cDNA or gDNA that served as material.

Per the authors' pipeline: The assay estimated nucleated cells by amplifying reference gene primers. This table comes from immunoSEQ multiplex PCR, and its TCRdb copy is limited to in-frame clones, with some not included. That table furnishes V, J and clone size, whereas the DNA furnished D and trimming. The sample has a few hundred thousand clones, over 80% seen once. Sequences were obtained from PBMCs or T cells enriched from blood (not recorded which). The chain joins TRBV25-1 to TRBJ1-5, with a weak D call TRBD1 (6 bases). The receptor was derived from a woman in her forties who had been exposed to COVID-19. CDR3 in DNA: TGTGCCAGCAGTACGCCAGGGGAATTTCAGCCCCAGCATTTT. Protein: CASSTPGEFQPQHF.